The present T cell receptor beta chain was sequenced within a study of T cell responses to AZD1222 COVID-19 vaccine. Study outcomes and limitations: CD4 TCRs covered the whole spike, strongest at regions 160-218 and 743-854. Per reports, nearly half of all spike-specific TCRs target regions that are unmutated in variants.

Regarding this clone: Its antigen is undetermined.

Looked up from germline, CDR1 is MNHEY and CDR2 is SVGAGI. The CDR3 contains 12 residues. The ends lost 8 bases at V and 4 bases at J; junction bases unmatched: 4. This table comes from immunoSEQ multiplex PCR, and its TCRdb copy is limited to in-frame clones, with some not included. Of 150,000 to 170,000 clones listed, 86% are singletons. Source: peripheral blood, taken on day 0 of MenACWY control vaccination. V is TRBV6-5 and J is TRBJ2-7; 8 bases map to TRBD1. The sequence derives from an adult in good health. CDR3 bases: TGTGCCAGCTCTGACAGGGGATACGAGCAGTACTTC. It specifies CASSDRGYEQYF.